This entry features one T cell receptor beta chain sequence. Antigen unknown. This sample was included in a study of CD8+ T cells in alopecia areata. Overall study findings and caveats: Lesional scalp exceeded normal scalp in clonality, especially in alopecia totalis/universalis. Tissue-resident alphabeta T cells belonging to normal skin likewise get sequenced within scalp specimens.

Treatment in this sample: oral pan-JAK inhibitor, 5-10 mg twice daily. RNA extraction was followed by reverse transcription into cDNA, which acted as the sequencing template. Assay: immunoSEQ multiplex PCR; the TCRdb copy retains only in-frame clones and omits some. This table has roughly 60,000 clones, under 60% appearing once. The ends lost 0 bases at V and 2 bases at J; junction bases unmatched: 5. Germline loops: CDR1 GTSNPN, CDR2 SVGIG (reference sequence). The CDR3 has 16 residues. The rearrangement uses TRBV30 and TRBJ2-1; 9 bases are a match to TRBD1. Sequenced here: CD8+ T cells sorted from blood, sampled at roughly week 36, from a patient treated with tofacitinib. The receptor was derived from a human donor with alopecia areata. CDR3 nucleotides: TGTGCCTGGAGTGTACAGGGGGCGCCCGCCTACAATGAGCAGTTCTTC. Encoded protein: CAWSVQGAPAYNEQFF.